This is a list of T cell receptor beta chains from one sample in a study of molecular identifiers for immune sequencing clone quantification. Each CDR3 protein is one row after TCRdb ran MiXCR on the PCR reads. The table lists 100,000 or so distinct CDR3 sequences, 30% to 45% of them singletons. Source material: naive CD8+ T cells from blood, with Jurkat cell RNA spiked in. Every receptor here comes from a human donor in good health. Some libraries in this study had Jurkat cell RNA spiked in. CDR3s include the opening cysteine and the closing phenylalanine or tryptophan.

CDR3aa | v_gene
CASSQDPDEQFF | TRBV4-1
CASRDRGRNSPLHF | TRBV2
CASISAYLDREKQAFF | TRBV27
CSVEGEGNPYEQYF | TRBV29-1
CASSEGSEDRFYGYTF | TRBV2
CASSALPGYEQYF | TRBV7-9
CASTVYSGANVLTF | TRBV6-5
CASSLVRDSYEQYF | TRBV12-3/TRBV12-4
CASSLATPTGPTNYGYTF | TRBV5-3
CRARGHDEQYF | TRBV20-1
CAGSPTSRANQPQHF | TRBV6-5
CASSDLGIEQFF | TRBV2
CASSSTDRALTGANVLTF | TRBV11-2
CASEPYGQGITEAFF | TRBV12-3/TRBV12-4
CASSQFVSRLFQPQHF | TRBV28
CASSPQGGGASYEQYF | TRBV3-1
CATSTTGLNTGELFF | TRBV15
CACSTGAGQPQHF | TRBV5-1
CAGSYGPRGEKLFF | TRBV27
CAISETGQGLSSYEQYF | TRBV10-3
CASSQKVTQDLFQETQYF | TRBV4-3
CATSDTYEQYF | TRBV24-1
CASSFGLHEQYF | TRBV11-2
CASIQTQETQYF | TRBV2
CATETGAGANVLTF | TRBV10-2
CASSEIVGPQPQHF | TRBV2
CASSLALGQQSYEQYF | TRBV5-4
CASSQTLDSYQETQYF | TRBV14
CSAMTPWQETQYF | TRBV20-1
CASSPDTGAHEQYF | TRBV5-6
CASSFPGKNIQYF | TRBV5-6
CASSTSGRATDTQYF | TRBV6-6
CASSSGGRYIRYEQYF | TRBV5-5
CASSLGLYYEQYF | TRBV7-2
CASSPDGLAVYNEQFF | TRBV13
CASSVVGSEETQYF | TRBV9
CASSLNRGF | TRBV28
CASRPGQGYEQYF | TRBV28
CASSLGGLRPQHF | TRBV7-6
CASSPVRRSNTGELFF | TRBV13
CASSLVEVRISLGANVLTF | TRBV5-1
CASSLARGPGEQYF | TRBV28
CASSYGLVAGGPSGANVLTF | TRBV28
CGARVGRGHEQYF | TRBV20-1
CASTKVGGPEAFF | TRBV6-2/TRBV6-3
CASSQGASPDF | TRBV3-1
CASSVEPSALGDEQYF | TRBV9
CASSSPANEKLFF | TRBV28
CASSRTGETEAFF | TRBV6-6
CASSHPTRIHEQYF | TRBV7-9
CASSARREEVNQPQHF | TRBV2
CASSLYRGTDTQYF | TRBV5-3
CASSRNGGPRTDTQYF | TRBV27
CASSLWRENTDTQYF | TRBV27
CASTLGPPGEPQHF | TRBV28
CASSQVGRTYEQYF | TRBV3-1
CASSWDSANYGYTF | TRBV5-4
CASSWGAHEQYF | TRBV28
CASSVQRGGDENLFF | TRBV7-9